The 15 T cell receptor beta chains reported below all come from one sample, sequenced in a study of T cells expressing NK-cell markers. From its re-call of the 5' RACE reads, TCRdb lists each CDR3 protein once, without DNA. The listing records roughly 350,000 distinct CDR3 sequences. The sequencing input was blood T cells: a sorted CD56 or NKG2C T cell subset, CD4+ or CD8+ T cells, or bulk PBMC T cells (not recorded which). The receptors were gathered from a man aged 18-75 years in good health.

J is TRBJ1-4 and V is TRBV20-1; TCRdb designates TRBD1, a call that cannot be tested without DNA. Germline CDR1 is DFQATT and CDR2 is SNEGSKA (reference sequence). This CDR3 region has 14 residues. The CDR3 sequence is CSARERGRDEKLFF.

V usage is TRBV7-9 and J usage is TRBJ2-6; lacking DNA, the TRBD1 call made by TCRdb goes unchecked. CDR1 is SEHNR and CDR2 is FQNEAQ in the germline V gene (reference sequence). CDR3 size: 15 residues. The CDR3 loop reads CASSISGVGANVLTF.

This rearrangement joins TRBV5-1 to TRBJ2-7; checking the TCRdb D call of TRBD2 is not possible without DNA. This CDR3 is 19 amino acids long. Germline CDR1 reads SGHRS; CDR2 reads YFSETQ. CDR3 loop: CASSFPTGLGRSPTYEQYF.

The rearrangement joins TRBV7-8 to TRBJ2-1. The CDR3 totals 11 residues. Germline assignment: CDR1 SGHVS and CDR2 FQNEAQ. The CDR3 spells CASSFNWIQFF.

This chain uses TRBV12-5 with TRBJ2-1; TCRdb's D call of TRBD1 is untestable without DNA. The CDR3 length is 19 residues. Germline CDR1 reads LGHNT; CDR2 reads FRNRAP. The CDR3 sequence: CASDLDRGNWVGSYNEQFF.

J is TRBJ1-1 and V is TRBV5-1. The V gene's germline CDR1 is SGHRS and CDR2 YFSETQ. CDR3 length: 15 residues. CDR3 amino acids: CASVKRPNLNTEAFF.

The chain uses TRBV12-5 and TRBJ1-6; lacking DNA, the TRBD1 call made by TCRdb goes unchecked. Germline V CDR1 and CDR2: LGHNT, FRNRAP. The CDR3 runs to 14 residues. The CDR3 reads CASGLGQGYSPLHF.

This rearrangement joins TRBV12-3 or TRBV12-4 to TRBJ1-1. The CDR3 is 13 residues long. The CDR3 protein is CASSEWVNSGAFF.

This chain uses TRBV13 with TRBJ2-1. Germline-derived CDR1 and CDR2 are PRHDT and FYEKMQ (reference sequence). The CDR3 contains 14 residues. The CDR3 reads CASSSHRGRDEQFF.

Here the CDR3 reads CASSLEAQRGEQFF. V is TRBV5-1 and J is TRBJ2-1; TCRdb's D call of TRBD1 is untestable without DNA. This CDR3 is 14 amino acids long. The germline CDR1 and CDR2 sequences are SGHRS and YFSETQ.

CDR3 protein: CASSHTGLSYGYTF. V gene TRBV2 combines with J gene TRBJ1-2; TCRdb designates TRBD1, a call that cannot be tested without DNA. Germline loops: CDR1 SNHLY, CDR2 FYNNEI. This CDR3 is built from 14 residues.

The genes are TRBV20-1 and TRBJ1-6. This CDR3 region has 15 residues. Looked up from germline, CDR1 is DFQATT and CDR2 is SNEGSKA (reference sequence). CDR3 loop: CSARSSDNYNSPLHF.

The chain uses TRBV27 and TRBJ1-6; the TRBD1 assignment by TCRdb is unverifiable without DNA. The CDR3 contains 14 residues. Germline V gene lookup returns CDR1 MNHEY and CDR2 SMNVEV (reference sequence). CDR3 residues: CASSQGTANSPLHF.

This sequence joins TRBV5-6 and TRBJ2-2; TCRdb picks TRBD1, but there is no DNA to check that call. The CDR3 is 15 residues long. Germline loops: CDR1 SGHDT, CDR2 YYEEEE. CDR3 residues: CASSPSDRGTGELFF. The variable domain in full, completed from reference TRBV5-6 and TRBJ2-2, reads DAGVTQSPTHLIKTRGQQVTLRCSPKSGHDTVSWYQQALGQGPQFIFQYYEEEERQRGNFPDRFSGHQFPNYSSELNVNALLLGDSALYLCASSPSDRGTGELFFGEGSRLTVL.

The rearrangement uses TRBV12-3 or TRBV12-4 and TRBJ1-2; the TCRdb call, TRBD1, lacks DNA for checking. The length of the CDR3 is 14 residues. CDR3: CASSRDRGLYGYTF.